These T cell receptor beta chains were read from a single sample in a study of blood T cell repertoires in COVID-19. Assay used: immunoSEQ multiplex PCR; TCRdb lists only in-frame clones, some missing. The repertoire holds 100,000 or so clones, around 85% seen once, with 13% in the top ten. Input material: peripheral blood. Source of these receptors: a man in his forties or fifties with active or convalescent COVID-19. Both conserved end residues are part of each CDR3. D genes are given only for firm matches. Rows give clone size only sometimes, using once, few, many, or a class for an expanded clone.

CASVTRNQPQHF	TGTGCCAGCGTTACGAGGAATCAGCCCCAGCATTTT	TRBV21-1	TRBJ1-5	NA	NA
CASAIAGMDEQFF	TGTGCTAGTGCCATAGCTGGCATGGATGAGCAGTTCTTC	TRBV12-5	TRBJ2-1	NA	NA
CASSSSLAGGPISYNEQFF	TGTGCCAGCAGTTCTTCCCTAGCGGGAGGGCCTATCTCCTACAATGAGCAGTTCTTC	TRBV6-8	TRBJ2-1	TRBD2	NA
CSVGQVGVGTEAFF	TGCAGCGTGGGACAGGTTGGGGTAGGGACTGAAGCTTTCTTT	TRBV29-1	TRBJ1-1	TRBD1	NA
CASSQESDTEAFF	TGTGCCAGCAGCCAAGAATCTGACACTGAAGCTTTCTTT	TRBV3-1/TRBV3-2	TRBJ1-1	NA	NA
CASSPDSRYTQYF	TGTGCCAGCAGCCCTGACTCGCGATATACGCAGTATTTT	TRBV11-3	TRBJ2-3	NA	once
CASSEALQGAADYEQYF	TGTGCCAGCAGTGAAGCGCTTCAGGGGGCCGCAGACTACGAGCAGTACTTC	TRBV2	TRBJ2-7	TRBD1	NA
CAISELGADGELFF	TGTGCCATCAGTGAGTTAGGGGCCGACGGGGAGCTGTTTTTT	TRBV10-3	TRBJ2-2	NA	NA
CASSQVSPRSIFYEQYF	TGTGCCAGCAGCCAAGTAAGTCCCCGGTCGATCTTTTACGAGCAGTACTTC	TRBV4-2	TRBJ2-7	NA	NA
CASSFPGGTDTQYF	TGTGCCAGCAGCTTCCCGGGAGGGACAGATACGCAGTATTTT	TRBV7-2	TRBJ2-3	TRBD2	NA
CASKLKPQGRRSGNTIYF	TGTGCCAGCAAACTCAAACCTCAGGGGCGCAGATCTGGAAACACCATATATTTT	TRBV21-1	TRBJ1-3	NA	NA
CASRADRPPTEQYF	TGTGCCAGCAGAGCTGACAGGCCGCCAACCGAGCAGTACTTC	TRBV2	TRBJ2-7	NA	NA
CATRGQNTGELFF	TGTGCCACCAGGGGACAGAACACCGGGGAGCTGTTTTTT	TRBV24-1	TRBJ2-2	NA	NA
CASRPAGSTSDTQYF	TGCGCCAGCAGGCCGGCGGGATCGACTTCAGATACGCAGTATTTT	TRBV5-1	TRBJ2-3	NA	NA
CSVVGGTEAFF	TGCAGCGTTGTGGGGGGAACTGAAGCTTTCTTT	TRBV29-1	TRBJ1-1	NA	once
CASSDPTRLSHEQYF	TGTGCCAGCAGTGACCCGACTAGACTTAGCCACGAGCAGTACTTC	TRBV6-1	TRBJ2-7	NA	NA
CASSGDRGGSPLHF	TGTGCCAGCAGTGGGGACAGGGGTGGGTCACCCCTCCACTTT	TRBV2	TRBJ1-6	TRBD1	NA